This T cell receptor (beta chain) was identified in a study of OX40 agonist ivuxolimab in advanced cancers. Turning to the study itself: Head and neck, renal cell, melanoma or hepatocellular carcinoma were the cancers that dose-escalation patients had. One patient with hepatocellular carcinoma and two with cutaneous melanoma, three in all, had partial responses. The study's findings and limits: The work left the antigen specificity of expanded peripheral T cells undetermined.

After removal of 4 bases from V and 7 bases from J, the junction contained 6 bases not matched to a gene. The CDR3 spans 14 residues. Germline V gives CDR1 LNHDA, CDR2 SQIVND (reference sequence). As to this clone: Its target is unknown.

Some clones are missing from TCRdb's copy, which holds only in-frame ones; the method was immunoSEQ multiplex PCR. This sample has 15,000 to 20,000 clones, with 85% to 90% found just once. Sequences were derived from CD4+ or CD8+ T cells sorted from blood, sampled in a trial of the OX40 agonist ivuxolimab. The J gene is TRBJ2-2, the V gene TRBV19, with 7 bases identical to TRBD1. The receptor was isolated from an adult with an advanced solid tumor such as melanoma, head and neck, liver or kidney cancer. The CDR3 DNA is TGTGCCAGTAGTAAAGGACAGGTTTTCGGGGAGCTGTTTTTT. It codes for CASSKGQVFGELFF.